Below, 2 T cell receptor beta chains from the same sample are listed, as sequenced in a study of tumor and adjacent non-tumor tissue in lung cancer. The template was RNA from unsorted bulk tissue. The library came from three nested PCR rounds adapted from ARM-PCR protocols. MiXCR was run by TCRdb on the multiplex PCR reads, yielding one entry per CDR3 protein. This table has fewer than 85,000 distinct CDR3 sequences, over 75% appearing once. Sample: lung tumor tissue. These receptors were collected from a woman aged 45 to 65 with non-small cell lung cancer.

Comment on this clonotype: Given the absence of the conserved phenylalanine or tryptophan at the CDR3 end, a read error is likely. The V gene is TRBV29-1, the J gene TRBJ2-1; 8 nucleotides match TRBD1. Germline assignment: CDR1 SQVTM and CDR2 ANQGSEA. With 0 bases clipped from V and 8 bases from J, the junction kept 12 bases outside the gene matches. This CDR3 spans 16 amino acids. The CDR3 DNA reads TGCAGCGTTGAAGACCTTTTCCAGGGGGCATCCGATGAGCAGTTCCTC. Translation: CSVEDLFQGASDEQFL.

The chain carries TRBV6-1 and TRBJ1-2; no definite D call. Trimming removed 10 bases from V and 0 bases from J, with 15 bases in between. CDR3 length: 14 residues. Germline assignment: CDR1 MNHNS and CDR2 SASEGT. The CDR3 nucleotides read TGTGCCACCGGGGAGGGCACAACTAACTATGGCTACACCTTC. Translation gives CATGEGTTNYGYTF.